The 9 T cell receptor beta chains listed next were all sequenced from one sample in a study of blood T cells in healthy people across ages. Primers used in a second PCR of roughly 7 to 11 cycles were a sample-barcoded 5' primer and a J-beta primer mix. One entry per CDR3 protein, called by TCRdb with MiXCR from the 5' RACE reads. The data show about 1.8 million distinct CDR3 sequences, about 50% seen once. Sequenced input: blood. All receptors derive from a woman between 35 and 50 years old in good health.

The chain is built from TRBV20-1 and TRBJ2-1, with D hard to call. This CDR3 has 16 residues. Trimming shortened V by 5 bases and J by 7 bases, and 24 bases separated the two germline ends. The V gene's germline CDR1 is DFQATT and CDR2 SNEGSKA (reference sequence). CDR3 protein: CSAQHHLTLSFNEQFF. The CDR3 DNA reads TGCAGTGCTCAACACCACTTGACCCTGTCCTTTAATGAGCAGTTCTTC.

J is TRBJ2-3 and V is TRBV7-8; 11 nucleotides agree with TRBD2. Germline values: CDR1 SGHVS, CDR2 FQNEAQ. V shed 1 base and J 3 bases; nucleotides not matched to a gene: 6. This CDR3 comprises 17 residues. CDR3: CASSLVAGGPPTDTQYF. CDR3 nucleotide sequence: TGTGCCAGCAGCTTAGTAGCGGGGGGGCCTCCGACAGATACGCAGTATTTT.

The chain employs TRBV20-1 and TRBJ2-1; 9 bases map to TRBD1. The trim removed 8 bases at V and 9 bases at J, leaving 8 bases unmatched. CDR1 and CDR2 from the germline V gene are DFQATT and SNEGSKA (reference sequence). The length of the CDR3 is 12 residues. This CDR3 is CSSSGTGSEQFF. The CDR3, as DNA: TGCAGTTCATCCGGGACAGGGAGTGAGCAGTTCTTC.

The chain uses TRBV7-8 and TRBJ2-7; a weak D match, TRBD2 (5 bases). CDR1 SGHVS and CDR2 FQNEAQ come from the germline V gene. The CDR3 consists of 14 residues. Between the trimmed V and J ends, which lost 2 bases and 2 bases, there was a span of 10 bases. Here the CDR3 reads CASSLPGYTYEQYF. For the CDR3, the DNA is TGTGCCAGCAGCTTACCGGGGTACACCTACGAGCAGTACTTC.

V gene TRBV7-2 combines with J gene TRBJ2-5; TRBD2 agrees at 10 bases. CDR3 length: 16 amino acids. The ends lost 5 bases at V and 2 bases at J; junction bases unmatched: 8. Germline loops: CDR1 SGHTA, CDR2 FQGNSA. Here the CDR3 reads CASSMSSSGGQETQYF. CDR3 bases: TGTGCCAGCAGCATGAGCTCTAGCGGGGGTCAAGAGACCCAGTACTTC.

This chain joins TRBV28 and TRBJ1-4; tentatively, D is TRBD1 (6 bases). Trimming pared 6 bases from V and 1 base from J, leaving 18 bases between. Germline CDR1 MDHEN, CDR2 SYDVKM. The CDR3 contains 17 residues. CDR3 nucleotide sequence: TGTGCCAGCAGCCTTTACACCGTACAGGGAACTAATGAAAAACTGTTTTTT. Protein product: CASSLYTVQGTNEKLFF. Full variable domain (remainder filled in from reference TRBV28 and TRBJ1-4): DVKVTQSSRYLVKRTGEKVFLECVQDMDHENMFWYRQDPGLGLRLIYFSYDVKMKEKGDIPEGYSVSREKKERFSLILESASTNQTSMYLCASSLYTVQGTNEKLFFGSGTQLSVL.

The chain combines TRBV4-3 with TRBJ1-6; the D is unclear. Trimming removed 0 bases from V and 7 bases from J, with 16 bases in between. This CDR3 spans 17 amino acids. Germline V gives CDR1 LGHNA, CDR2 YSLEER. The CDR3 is CASSQDRVRVRNSPLHF. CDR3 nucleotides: TGCGCCAGCAGCCAAGATCGGGTTCGGGTTCGGAATTCACCCCTCCACTTT.

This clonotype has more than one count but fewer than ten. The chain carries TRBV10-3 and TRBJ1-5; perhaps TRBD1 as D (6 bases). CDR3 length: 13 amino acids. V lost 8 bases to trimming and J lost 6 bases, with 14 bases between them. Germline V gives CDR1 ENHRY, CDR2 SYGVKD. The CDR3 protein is CAIGTGIGQPQHF. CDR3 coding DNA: TGTGCCATCGGTACAGGGATCGGTCAGCCCCAGCATTTT.

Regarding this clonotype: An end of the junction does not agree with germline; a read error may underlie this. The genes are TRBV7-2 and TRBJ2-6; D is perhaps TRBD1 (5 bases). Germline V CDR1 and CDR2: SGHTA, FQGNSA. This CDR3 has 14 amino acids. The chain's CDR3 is CASSLAGGASVLTF. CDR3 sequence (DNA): TGTGCCAGCAGCTTAGCGGGTGGGGCCAGCGTCCTGACTTTC. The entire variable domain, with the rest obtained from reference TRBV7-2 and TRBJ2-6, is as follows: GAGVSQSPSNKVTEKGKDVELRCDPISGHTALYWYRQSLGQGLEFLIYFQGNSAPDKSGLPSDRFSAERTGGSVSTLTIQRTQQEDSAVYLCASSLAGGASVLTFGAGSRLTVL.